This T cell receptor (beta chain) emerged from a study of CD4 T cells in relation to SARS-CoV-2 and coronaviruses. Whole-study context: The restricting HLA molecule for shared crossreactive spike epitopes was mapped.

Unexposed donor CD4+ T cells date from about 2011-2018, before the COVID-19 pandemic. CD4+ T cells were isolated from the cells after about ten days of culture. Testing used SARS-CoV-2 S/N and four cold-coronavirus spikes on unexposed-donor CD4+ T cells, cells permitting. Cultures held under 2.5 million PBMCs per well with 8.5 to 10 IU/ml IL-2. The table came from immunoSEQ multiplex PCR; TCRdb's copy has only in-frame clones and leaves some out. The sample holds approximately 20,000 clones, under 85% seen once. With V trimmed by 3 bases and J by 2 bases, 3 bases remained unmatched. The CDR3 consists of 15 residues. The V gene's germline CDR1 is MRHNA and CDR2 SNTAGT. Study conclusions and caveats: Monoreactive clones expanded significantly more to SARS-CoV-2 than crossreactive clones did.

As regards this clone: Its antigen is unidentified.

Sequencing was done on a sample of CD4+ T cells from PBMCs, cultured in vitro. The TCR sequence derives from a human donor in good health. The rearrangement joins TRBV6-4 to TRBJ2-3; 9 bases agree with TRBD1. The CDR3 region is CASSEEQGATDTQYF. The CDR3 region has the DNA TGTGCCAGCAGTGAAGAACAGGGGGCCACAGATACGCAGTATTTT.